Here is one T cell receptor (beta chain) with its context. Its antigen remains unidentified. Base qualities were left out, and no much larger clone turns up one base away. Receptor amplification or capture employed the immunoSEQ multiplex PCR assay. The multiplex PCR relied on a mix of 60 forward primers for TCR Vbeta segments and 13 reverse primers for TCR Jbeta segments. A multiplex PCR assay on genomic DNA amplified the CDR3 region of rearranged TCR beta genes. The Illumina HiSeq System was used to sequence the amplified TCR beta libraries as 87-base-pair reads. As for the original processing: In a later analysis, tens of millions of unique TCR beta chains were counted across the roughly 670 repertoires, and approximately 11 million of these chains were shared by at least two donors. Raw reads were error-corrected and collapsed into unique sequences with a nearest-neighbor algorithm that merged closely related sequences to remove PCR and sequencing errors. Alignment of CDR3 sequences to IMGT reference sequences was used to assign V, D and J gene segments. For a sequence to be retained, a match of at least six nucleotides to both a V gene segment and a J gene segment was required. A rearrangement was called productive if the CDR3 had no stop codons and remained in frame with V and J, and every other rearrangement was called non-productive. CDR3 was defined according to IMGT convention as the region running from the second conserved V-encoded cysteine to the conserved J-encoded phenylalanine. Sequences without an unambiguous match to a single V gene segment were excluded from the earlier analysis of about 640 of the donors. An earlier analysis of a few hundred of the donors classified V segments as functional when productive rearrangements were above 56.7% and as segregating when the standard deviation between donors was above 5%. A statistical classification framework was built to diagnose cytomegalovirus status from the catalog of TCR beta chain sequences. In a later analysis, V and J genes were assigned by comparing TCR nucleotide sequences against IMGT/GENE-DB human TR gene sequences. The TCRdist pipeline was used in a later analysis to assign CDR3 sequences and most-parsimonious VDJ recombination scenarios. In a later analysis, each TCR beta chain was defined by its CDR3 amino acid sequence together with its V-gene family, and reads lacking a unique V-gene family were excluded. As a way to deal with suspected cross-contamination and a sequencing artifact, a later analysis dropped 450 to 600 nucleotide sequences that were highly shared and had low generation probability. In a later analysis, a clonal expansion index for each public chain was calculated from normalized within-repertoire ranks of inferred template counts. Generation probabilities in a later analysis came from a VDJ recombination model fitted to out-of-frame rearrangements, and those results were checked against IGoR. In a later analysis, TCR-TCR, TCR-HLA and TCR-CMV co-occurrence was scored with hypergeometric tests, and a repertoire-size bias correction was applied to TCR pairs. In a later analysis, false discovery rates were estimated by permuting HLA or CMV assignments 20 times. In a later analysis, co-occurring TCRs were grouped with DBSCAN, and TCRdist sequence similarity was added when clustering was performed within HLA-allele-positive subsets. Repertoires with fewer than 30,000 or more than 120,000 public chains, plus five repertoires with anomalous nucleotide sharing, were excluded from co-occurrence clustering. Drawn from immuneACCESS, this table holds only the in-frame rearrangements with V and J called that TCRdb kept. Clones are partly lost; checked studies trace under half to an unresolved V gene and leave the rest unexplained. V and J calls and clone size follow that table, whereas D and trimming were derived from the DNA. Present in this sample are roughly 100,000 clones, 70% to 80% of which were seen just once. In total, the top ten clones hold roughly 9.1% of the sample.

V trim: 6 bases; J trim: 2 bases; unmatched bases: 10. The germline V gene supplies CDR1 MNHEY and CDR2 SVGAGI. Measured from the cysteine to the phenylalanine, the CDR3 is 15 residues long. The CDR3 DNA has 45 bases and is translated from base 1. The cohort was made up of 500 to 800 healthy bone marrow donors. At the time of sampling, every cohort member was nominally healthy, though immune exposures that went unrecorded were likely present. The donor was CMV seropositive and belonged to the group of 250 to 300 seropositive cohort members. A peripheral blood sample was provided by each donor, and peripheral blood mononuclear cells were used for TCR beta sequencing. The Qiagen DNeasy Blood Extraction Kit was used to extract genomic DNA from the blood cell samples. The data were taken from a study of cytomegalovirus exposure and HLA in healthy donors (dated by TCRdb to the late 2010s). In terms of the full investigation: According to an earlier analysis of 587 of the donors, some 170 million T cells yielded 117 million unique TCR beta sequences and around 300 Gb of sequence data. An early release that covered fewer than 750 HLA-typed donors contained approximately 290 gigabases of sequencing data and 85 million to 100 million unique TCR sequences. The genetic ancestry cluster associated with self-reported Caucasian donors included 80% to 90% of the roughly 360 genotyped donors. The study aimed to test whether cataloging public T cell receptors could reveal signatures of past pathogen exposure. The T cell repertoires of 666 subjects were profiled by immunosequencing and related to cytomegalovirus serostatus. Along with the approximately 700-subject first cohort, a separate validation cohort of over 90 different subjects was used. To predict cytomegalovirus infection status, the study combined high-throughput TCR immunosequencing, statistical association of individual TCRs with disease status, and machine learning. A later analysis re-analyzed previously published TCR beta repertoires from roughly 630 donors and added high-resolution HLA genotyping to study TCR occurrence patterns. Rather than drawing on any new phenotypic data, the later analysis identified candidate immune exposures from TCR beta sequences and the way those sequences occurred across donors. An earlier analysis of approximately 640 of the donors applied high-throughput TCR beta sequencing to assess whether each TCR beta V gene segment acted as functional or pseudogenic. Alongside the repertoire data, information on donor age, sex, ethnicity and CMV serostatus was compiled. A later genetic analysis used genome-wide SNP genotypes for about 65% of the roughly 700 donors, treating that subset as a discovery cohort. Every discovery cohort repertoire had been produced on one sequencing platform. Both class I and class II loci were covered by HLA typing, at four-digit resolution. Typing coverage varied by locus: roughly 629-640 donors for A, B, C, DRB1 and DQB1; roughly 510 for DQA1; more than 600 for DPA1; some 470 for DPB1. Several DR-DQ haplotypes were treated as single units for association and clustering because of strong linkage in the cohort. Among around 400 genotyped donors of the cohort, an average of around 220,000 unique TCR beta nucleotide sequences was sequenced per donor, of which about 19% were non-productive. General findings and caveats noted by the study authors: A later analysis found that HLA-associated TCR beta chains were more clonally expanded and had lower generation probabilities than equally common non-associated chains. Most TCR sequences were seen in very few donors, while some public TCRs were found in many individuals. A total of 164 TCR beta chains were listed by the study as associated with cytomegalovirus. Some IMGT-functional V segments, including TRBV6-2 and TRBV6-3, could not be told apart with the 87-base-pair reads, so those segments were excluded. The earlier analysis of 587 of the donors excluded 15 to 20 rarely observed V segments, including chromosome 9 orphons, because counts were too low. Broadly in line with IMGT annotations, most TCR beta V segments showed up in productive rearrangements about 90% or about 30% of the time in an earlier analysis of 587 of the donors. A later analysis associated about 16,000 TCR beta sequences with specific HLA alleles at a false discovery rate of 0.05. When HLA alleles, especially DR and DQ, strongly co-occurred, attributing TCR associations to individual alleles was difficult. Sequencing depth was assumed to be roughly uniform across donors in the presence/absence analyses, though that assumption may not hold. In both the original and validation cohorts, the classifier was reported to diagnose cytomegalovirus status with high specificity and sensitivity. In a later analysis, the rate of TCR association differed among HLA loci, with DRB1 alleles having the most associated TCRs and HLA-C alleles having the fewest. According to the authors, the approach could potentially be generalized to other disease states and immunological phenotypes. The cohort was sequenced for TCR beta chains only, and without alpha or paired-chain data the features that could be detected were limited. CMV serostatus was the only immune exposure information available for the cohort. A later analysis reported that several top co-occurrence clusters appeared linked to parvovirus B19, influenza, CMV and Epstein-Barr virus. Correlated functional status among segregating V segments might be attributable to linkage disequilibrium, but an unknown experimental factor could not be ruled out. Because HLA typing was unavailable for some donors at each locus, only the typed subset was used in association tests. According to a later genetic analysis, donors in an Asian-associated ancestry cluster had fewer N-insertions in productive TCRs than the approximately 630-donor mean. In vitro tests confirmed that a few of the cytomegalovirus-associated TCR beta chains recognize cytomegalovirus antigens. A further reported finding was that TCR beta sequences accurately predicted the HLA-A and HLA-B alleles for most subjects in the first cohort. V-gene and J-gene trimming of TCR beta chains was associated with a missense DCLRE1C variant in a later genetic analysis, and the association was replicated in an independent cohort. Most CMV-associated TCR beta chains appeared to be HLA-restricted in a later analysis, and the HLA associations seemed to be driven largely by CMV exposure. A cluster of highly shared sequence variants was judged likely to represent a technical artifact of the sequencing pipeline.

The source material was PBMCs. This chain is built from TRBV6-5 and TRBJ2-7; a stretch of 7 junction bases matches TRBD2. The receptor comes from a male donor in good health and CMV-seropositive. In nucleotides, the sequence is TGTGCCAGCAGCCAATATAGCGGGTACGCCTACGAGCAGTACTTC. Protein translation: CASSQYSGYAYEQYF.